The 8 T cell receptor beta chains given below trace back to one sample, sequenced in a study of beta chain features in type 1 diabetes. Study observations and caveats: All four CD4+ subsets of Type 1 diabetes patients contained TCRB CDR3s that were moderately but significantly shorter.

No antigen is known for these receptors. Investigators reverse transcribed all isolated RNA, so they sequenced expressed TCRB transcripts. Profiled with immunoSEQ multiplex PCR; TCRdb holds only in-frame clones, not every one. In the table there are 500,000 to 850,000 clones, more than 12% of which are singletons. Input material: naive CD4+ T cells from blood. These receptors all come from a man younger than 35 with type 1 diabetes.

This clone was detected only a few times. The rearrangement links TRBV7-2 to TRBJ2-7; 7 bases map to TRBD1. The CDR3 extends over 17 amino acids. CDR1 is SGHTA and CDR2 is FQGNSA in the germline V gene. V was clipped by 2 bases and J by 0 bases; unmatched bases: 10. The CDR3 loop is CASSLIGDSFSSYEQYF. Here the CDR3 DNA reads TGTGCCAGCAGCTTAATTGGGGACAGTTTTAGCTCCTACGAGCAGTACTTC.

The V and J genes are TRBV6-5 and TRBJ2-2; the D gene could be TRBD1 or TRBD2 (6 bases each). The CDR3 extends over 15 amino acids. The germline V gene has CDR1 MNHEY and CDR2 SVGAGI. The V and J ends lost 7 bases and 1 base respectively, with 13 bases between them. CDR3 protein: CASTYKGGNTGELFF. CDR3 nucleotides: TGTGCCAGCACCTACAAGGGGGGGAACACCGGGGAGCTGTTTTTT.

In this sample, this clone turned up a few times. V is TRBV13 and J is TRBJ1-2; 9 bases agree with TRBD1. The V gene end was trimmed by 3 bases and the J gene end by 7 bases; junction bases not matched to a gene: 6. Germline assignment: CDR1 PRHDT and CDR2 FYEKMQ (reference sequence). This CDR3 has 14 residues. CDR3 region: CASSFGTGFRGYTF. For the CDR3, the DNA is TGTGCCAGCAGCTTCGGGACAGGGTTCCGTGGCTACACCTTC.

The sample holds a few counts of this clone. The J gene is TRBJ2-3, the V gene TRBV6-5; TRBD1 or TRBD2 may be the D gene (5 bases each). Trimming shortened V by 5 bases and J by 2 bases, and 8 bases separated the two germline ends. CDR3 length: 13 residues. Germline CDR1 and CDR2: MNHEY and SVGAGI. CDR3 bases: TGTGCCAGCAGTCGGGACCTCACAGATACGCAGTATTTT. This translates into CASSRDLTDTQYF.

The V call is TRBV27, the J call TRBJ2-7, with a tentative D call TRBD2 (5 bases). Germline V lookup: CDR1 MNHEY, CDR2 SMNVEV (reference sequence). This CDR3 spans 13 amino acids. Trimming took off 4 bases at V and 6 bases at J, with 13 bases between the two ends. The CDR3 reads CASSWLSGGEQYF. In DNA form, the CDR3 reads TGTGCCAGCAGTTGGCTGAGTGGAGGCGAGCAGTACTTC.

This clone was picked up a small number of times. This chain uses TRBV18 with TRBJ2-3; the D is unclear. V was trimmed by 0 bases and J by 1 base, leaving 8 bases between them. Germline loops: CDR1 KGHSH, CDR2 LQKENI. The CDR3 spans 15 residues. CDR3 loop: CASSPPAQRTDTQYF. The CDR3 DNA reads as TGTGCCAGCTCACCACCGGCTCAGCGCACAGATACGCAGTATTTT.

CDR3 in amino acids: CASSLRRDQPQHF. CDR3 DNA: TGTGCCAGCAGCTTAAGGAGAGATCAGCCCCAGCATTTT. This chain joins TRBV13 and TRBJ1-5; the D is unclear. Deletions cut 2 bases from V and 5 bases from J, with 7 bases between. Germline CDR1 is PRHDT and CDR2 is FYEKMQ (reference sequence). The CDR3 spans 13 residues.

V is TRBV2 and J is TRBJ1-5; D not resolved. Germline-derived CDR1 and CDR2 are SNHLY and FYNNEI. CDR3 length equals 13 residues. Trimming stripped 3 bases from V and 1 base from J, with 4 bases between. The CDR3 DNA reads as TGTGCCAGCAGTGATAGGAGCAATCAGCCCCAGCATTTT. Translation: CASSDRSNQPQHF.